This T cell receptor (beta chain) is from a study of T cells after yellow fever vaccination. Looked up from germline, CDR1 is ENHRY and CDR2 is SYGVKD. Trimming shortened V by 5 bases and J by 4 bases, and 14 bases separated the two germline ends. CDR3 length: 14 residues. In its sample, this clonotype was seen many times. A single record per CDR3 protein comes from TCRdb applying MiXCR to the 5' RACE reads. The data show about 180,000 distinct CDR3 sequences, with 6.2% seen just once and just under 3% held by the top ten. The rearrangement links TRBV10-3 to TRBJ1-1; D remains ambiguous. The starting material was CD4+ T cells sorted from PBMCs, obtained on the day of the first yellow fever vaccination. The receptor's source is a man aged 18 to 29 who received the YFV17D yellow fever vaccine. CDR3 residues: CAISKDPGSTEAFF. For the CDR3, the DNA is TGTGCCATCAGTAAGGATCCGGGGAGCACTGAAGCTTTCTTT.